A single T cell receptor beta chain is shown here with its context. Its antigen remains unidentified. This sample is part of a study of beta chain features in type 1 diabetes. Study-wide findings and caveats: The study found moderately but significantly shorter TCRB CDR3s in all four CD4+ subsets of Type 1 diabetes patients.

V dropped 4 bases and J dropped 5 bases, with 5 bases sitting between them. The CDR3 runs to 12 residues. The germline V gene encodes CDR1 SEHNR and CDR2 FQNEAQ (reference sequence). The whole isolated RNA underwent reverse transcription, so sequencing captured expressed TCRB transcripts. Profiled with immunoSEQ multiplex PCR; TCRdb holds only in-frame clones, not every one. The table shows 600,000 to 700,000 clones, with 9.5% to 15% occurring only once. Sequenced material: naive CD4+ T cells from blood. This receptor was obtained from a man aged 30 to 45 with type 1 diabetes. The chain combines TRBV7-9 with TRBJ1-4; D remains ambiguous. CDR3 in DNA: TGTGCCAGCAGCTCAGGAAATGAAAAACTGTTTTTT. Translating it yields CASSSGNEKLFF.